This TCR beta chain was recorded in a study of blood T cell repertoires in COVID-19. Study information: Both acute and convalescent COVID-19 samples were obtained from the United States, Italy and Spain.

The CDR3 consists of 13 residues. Trimming removed 5 bases from V and 6 bases from J; junction bases left unmatched: 6. CDR1 and CDR2 (germline): LGHDT, YNNKEL (reference sequence). Original methodology: Reference gene primer amplification gave estimated nucleated cell counts. The method was immunoSEQ multiplex PCR; TCRdb's version includes in-frame clones alone and lacks a portion of them. The V and J calls and clone size were taken over from that table, and D and trimming were inferred from the DNA. The sample lists 85,000 to 120,000 clones, about four fifths occurring once. Material for sequencing was peripheral blood. The rearrangement joins TRBV3-1 (or the pseudogene TRBV3-2) to TRBJ1-1; 7 bases are shared with TRBD1. The receptor was derived from a woman aged 60-70 years with acute or convalescent COVID-19. CDR3 DNA: TGTGCCAGCAGCTCCGTCACAGGGGCTGAAGCTTTCTTT. This codes for CASSSVTGAEAFF.